This record looks at one T cell receptor (beta chain) sequence and its context. The sample comes from a study of preoperative IRX-2 immunotherapy in early breast cancer. Only in-frame clones appear in the TCRdb table, and some are missing; sequencing was by immunoSEQ multiplex PCR. The sample shows around 25,000 clones, 70% to 90% of them seen only once. The CDR3 consists of 15 residues. Looked up from germline, CDR1 is MNHEY and CDR2 is SMNVEV (reference sequence). Trimming took 6 bases from V and 2 from J, leaving 16 bases between them. The treatment here: preoperative locoregional IRX-2 cytokine immunotherapy. Samples came from a phase Ib trial of preoperative locoregional IRX-2 cytokine immunotherapy.

The specimen comprised tumor tissue, sampled after IRX-2 immunotherapy. This chain connects TRBV27 to TRBJ1-2; D is perhaps TRBD1 (5 bases). The clonotype was recovered from a human donor with breast cancer. DNA for the CDR3: TGTGCCAGCAGCCCCGTATCTTGGGGGAACTATGGCTACACCTTC. Encoded protein: CASSPVSWGNYGYTF.